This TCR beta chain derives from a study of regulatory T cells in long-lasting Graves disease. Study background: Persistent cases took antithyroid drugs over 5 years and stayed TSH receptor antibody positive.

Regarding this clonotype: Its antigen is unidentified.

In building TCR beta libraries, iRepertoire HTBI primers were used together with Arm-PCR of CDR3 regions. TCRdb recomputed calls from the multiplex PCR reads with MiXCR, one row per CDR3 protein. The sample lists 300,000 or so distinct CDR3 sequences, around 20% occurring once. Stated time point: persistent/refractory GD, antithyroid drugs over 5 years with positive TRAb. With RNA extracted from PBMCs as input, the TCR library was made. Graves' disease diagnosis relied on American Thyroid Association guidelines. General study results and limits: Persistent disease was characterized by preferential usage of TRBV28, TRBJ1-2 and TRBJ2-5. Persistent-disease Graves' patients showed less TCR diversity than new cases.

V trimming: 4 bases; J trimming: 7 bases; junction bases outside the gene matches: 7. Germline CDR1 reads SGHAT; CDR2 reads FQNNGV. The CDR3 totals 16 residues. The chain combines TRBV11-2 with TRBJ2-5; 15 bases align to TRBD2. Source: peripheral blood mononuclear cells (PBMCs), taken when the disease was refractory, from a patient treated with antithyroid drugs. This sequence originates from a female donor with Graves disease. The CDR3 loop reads CASSSLGLAGGRTQYF. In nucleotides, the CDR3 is TGTGCCAGCAGCTCGCTGGGACTAGCGGGAGGTAGGACCCAGTACTTC.